A selection of T cell receptor beta chains follows, all from one sample in a study of control samples from healthy donors and cancer patients. Clones were sequenced by immunoSEQ multiplex PCR, and TCRdb holds only the in-frame ones, with some missing. The repertoire holds over 110,000 clones, with around 90% as singletons. The sample was blood. The receptors were gathered from a young man in good health. Both conserved end residues are part of each CDR3. D genes are given only for firm matches. Only some rows state a clone size, as once, few, many or a class for expanded clones.

clone_size d_call j_call v_call cdr3_nt cdr3_aa
once TRBD1 TRBJ1-4 TRBV10-3 TGTGCCATCAGTGGACAGGGATCTAATGAAAAACTGTTTTTT CAISGQGSNEKLFF
. TRBD1 TRBJ2-7 TRBV5-1 TGCGCCAGCAGCTTTTTTGGGGGACAGGGGTCTTCGAAGCAGTACTTC CASSFFGGQGSSKQYF
once . TRBJ2-3 TRBV27 TGTGCCAGCAGTTCCCCCGGACAGCTAACAGATACGCAGTATTTT CASSSPGQLTDTQYF
. . TRBJ1-2 TRBV20-1 TGCAGTGCTAGTACCGCAGCGGAGAACTATGGCTACACCTTC CSASTAAENYGYTF
. . TRBJ1-1 TRBV18 TGTGCCAGCTCACCACTGGGGAACACTGAAGCTTTCTTT CASSPLGNTEAFF
. . TRBJ1-1 TRBV12-3/TRBV12-4 TGTGCCAGCAGTTTGCGGGGGAACACTGAAGCTTTCTTT CASSLRGNTEAFF
. . TRBJ2-1 TRBV7-9 TGTGCCAGCAGCTCAACGACCCAATACTACAATGAGCAGTTCTTC CASSSTTQYYNEQFF
. . TRBJ1-2 TRBV5-4 TGTGCCAGCAGACCCAGACCCGGACAGACTAACTATGGCTACACCTTC CASRPRPGQTNYGYTF
. . TRBJ1-2 TRBV6-1 TGTGCCAGCAGTGAAGGGTCGTTCGCTAACTATGGCTACACCTTC CASSEGSFANYGYTF
. . TRBJ1-6 TRBV25-1 TGTGCCAGCAGTGGGCACAGGGTCTCATCACCCCTCCACTTT CASSGHRVSSPLHF
. . TRBJ2-7 TRBV11-2 TGTGCCAGCGGGCCAGGGTTCTACGAGCAGTACTTC CASGPGFYEQYF
. TRBD1 TRBJ1-4 TRBV3-1/TRBV3-2 TGTGCCAGCAGCCTATCCTCAGGGGGACGTAATGAAAAACTGTTTTTT CASSLSSGGRNEKLFF
once TRBD2 TRBJ2-5 TRBV4-2 TGTGCCAGCAGCCAAGGGACTAGCGGGAGGGTACAAGAGACCCAGTACTTC CASSQGTSGRVQETQYF
. . TRBJ2-2 TRBV6-5 TGTGCCAGCAGTTACGAAGGATTCACCGGGGAGCTGTTTTTT CASSYEGFTGELFF
. . TRBJ2-5 TRBV29-1 TGCAGCGTTGTAAATCAGGGGGGGAGGGAGACCCAGTACTTC CSVVNQGGRETQYF
. . TRBJ2-1 TRBV18 TGTGCCAGCTCACCTTACGCCCCAACAGGGTTCACCTACAATGAGCAGTTCTTC CASSPYAPTGFTYNEQFF
. . TRBJ2-6 TRBV7-8 TGTGCCAGCAGCCCGGTGGTTAGGTTGGGCCACTCTGGGGCCAACGTCCTGACTTTC CASSPVVRLGHSGANVLTF
. . TRBJ2-3 TRBV6-2/TRBV6-3 TGTGCCAGCAGTAGATGGGCCGCCATAGCCACAGATACGCAGTATTTT CASSRWAAIATDTQYF
. . TRBJ1-5 TRBV18 TGTGCCAGCTCACCAGCAAGTGAATTCTATAGCAATCAGCCCCAGCATTTT CASSPASEFYSNQPQHF
. TRBD2 TRBJ2-7 TRBV4-3 TGCGCCAGCAGCCCTCGACTAGCGGGAGTTAGTGACGAGCAGTACTTC CASSPRLAGVSDEQYF
. . TRBJ1-5 TRBV30 TGTGCCTGGAGTGGGTCCACAGGCAATCAGCCCCAGCATTTT CAWSGSTGNQPQHF
. . TRBJ2-2 TRBV14 TGTGCCAGCAGCCCGCGCTGGACTACCGGGGAGCTGTTTTTT CASSPRWTTGELFF
. . TRBJ1-5 TRBV28 TGTGCCAGCAACCGAAGGTCTGGGTATTTCCAGCCCCAGCATTTT CASNRRSGYFQPQHF
. . TRBJ1-2 TRBV30 TGTGCCTGGAGTGTACCCAGGGTAAGGGGCTACACCTTC CAWSVPRVRGYTF
many TRBD1 TRBJ1-2 TRBV7-8 TGTGCCAGCAGCTCAACAACCGGGACAGGGGGCGAAGGCTACACCTTC CASSSTTGTGGEGYTF
. . TRBJ2-1 TRBV6-2/TRBV6-3 TGTGCCAGCAACCCCGTAAGCGTGTTCCGAAACAATGAGCAGTTCTTC CASNPVSVFRNNEQFF
. . TRBJ1-2 TRBV5-5 TGTGCCAGCAGCTTACAGGGCGTATCCTATGGCTACACCTTC CASSLQGVSYGYTF
once . TRBJ1-2 TRBV7-2 TGTGCCAGCAGCCAAGTGGCCTGGACAGACTATGGCTACACCTTC CASSQVAWTDYGYTF